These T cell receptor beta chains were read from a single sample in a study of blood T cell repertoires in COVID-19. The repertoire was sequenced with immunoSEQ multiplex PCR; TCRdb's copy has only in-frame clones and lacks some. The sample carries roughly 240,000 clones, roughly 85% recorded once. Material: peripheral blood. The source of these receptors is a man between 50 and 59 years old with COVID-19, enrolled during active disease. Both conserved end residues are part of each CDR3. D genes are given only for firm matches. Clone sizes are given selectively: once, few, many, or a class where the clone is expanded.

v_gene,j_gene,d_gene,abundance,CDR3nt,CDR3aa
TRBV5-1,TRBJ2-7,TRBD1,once,TGCGCCAGCAGCTTAACAGGGGTAGGAGACGAGCAGTACTTC,CASSLTGVGDEQYF
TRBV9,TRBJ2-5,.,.,TGTGCCAGCAGCGTAGACCCACGGGAGACCCAGTACTTC,CASSVDPRETQYF
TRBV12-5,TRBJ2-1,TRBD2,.,TGTGCTAGTGCCCGGCTAGCGGGGGGGCAGGATGAGCAGTTCTTC,CASARLAGGQDEQFF
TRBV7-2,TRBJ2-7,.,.,TGTGCCAGCAGCCCGGACAGATCCTACGAGCAGTACTTC,CASSPDRSYEQYF
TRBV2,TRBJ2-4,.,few,TGTGCCAGCAGTGTCAGGGACATTCAGTACTTC,CASSVRDIQYF
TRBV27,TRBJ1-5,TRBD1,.,TGTGCCAGCAGTTCTACGGGACAGAATCAGCCCCAGCATTTT,CASSSTGQNQPQHF
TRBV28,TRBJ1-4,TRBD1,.,TGTGCCAGCAGTTTCTTCTTTAGGGGACAGGGGAATGAAAAACTGTTTTTT,CASSFFFRGQGNEKLFF
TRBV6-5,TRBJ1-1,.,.,TGTGCCAGCAGTCCAGGCCTGAACACTGAAGCTTTCTTT,CASSPGLNTEAFF
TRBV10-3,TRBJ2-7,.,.,TGTGCCATCAGTGACCCGATCGGGGGCGGGGGTATGAACGAGCAGTACTTC,CAISDPIGGGGMNEQYF
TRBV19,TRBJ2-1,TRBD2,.,TGTGCCAGTAGTATGTCCAGCGGGGGGGCCCGGGAGCAGTTCTTC,CASSMSSGGAREQFF
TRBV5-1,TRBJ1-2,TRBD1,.,TGCGCCAGCAGCTTACAGGGGGCTGAATGGCACACCTTC,CASSLQGAEWHTF
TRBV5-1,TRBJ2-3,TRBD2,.,TGCGCCAGCACTGGGGTAGCGGGGGCCCGAGATACGCAGTATTTT,CASTGVAGARDTQYF
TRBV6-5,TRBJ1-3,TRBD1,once,TGTGCCAGCAGTTTCGTACAGGGGAACACTGGAAACACCATATATTTT,CASSFVQGNTGNTIYF
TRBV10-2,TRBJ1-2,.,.,TGCGCCAGCAGTGAAGTAGGGGCTAGCTACACCTTC,CASSEVGASYTF
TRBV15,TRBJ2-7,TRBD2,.,TGTGCCACCAGCAGAGAACGTAGCGGGGGGACCTACGAGCAGTACTTC,CATSRERSGGTYEQYF
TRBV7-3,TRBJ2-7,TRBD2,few,TGTGCCAGCAGCTCTCGCGGGGGGACTTACGAGCAGTACTTC,CASSSRGGTYEQYF
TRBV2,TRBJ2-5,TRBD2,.,TGTGCCAGCAGTTCTACCTGGCGGGGGAAAGAGACCCAGTACTTC,CASSSTWRGKETQYF
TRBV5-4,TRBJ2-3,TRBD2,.,TGTGCCAGCAGCTTGGGTAGCGGGGCAGATACGCAGTATTTT,CASSLGSGADTQYF
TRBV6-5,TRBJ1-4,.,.,TGTGCCAGCACAGGGACTCCAACTAATGAAAAACTGTTTTTT,CASTGTPTNEKLFF
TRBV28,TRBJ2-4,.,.,TGTGCCAGCAGTTTAAGCGGAGAGTTAGCCAAAAACATTCAGTACTTC,CASSLSGELAKNIQYF
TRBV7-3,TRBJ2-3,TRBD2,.,TGTGCCAGCAGCTTAACGGGGGGACTAGCGGATACGCAGTATTTT,CASSLTGGLADTQYF
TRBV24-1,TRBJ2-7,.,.,TGTGCCACCAGTGACCCCGGGACTGGAGATAGCGAGCAGTACTTC,CATSDPGTGDSEQYF
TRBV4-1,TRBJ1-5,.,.,TGCGCCAGCAGCCAAGACAGATATAGCAATCAGCCCCAGCATTTT,CASSQDRYSNQPQHF
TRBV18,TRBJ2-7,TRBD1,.,TGTGCCAGCTCACCCGCAGGGGGCGACTACGAGCAGTACTTC,CASSPAGGDYEQYF
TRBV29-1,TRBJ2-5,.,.,TGCAGCGTCGGGTTCGGGGGTCTCCAAGAGACCCAGTACTTC,CSVGFGGLQETQYF
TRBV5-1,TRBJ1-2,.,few,TGCGCCAGCAGCTCTGGGAAGGACGGGGACTATGGCTACACCTTC,CASSSGKDGDYGYTF
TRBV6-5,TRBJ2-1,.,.,TGTGCCAGCAGTCAAACTAGCAGTGAGCAGTTCTTC,CASSQTSSEQFF
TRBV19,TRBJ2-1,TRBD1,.,TGTGCCAGTAGTATAAGGGGGCCCAGGGGCATACGGTTGTACAATGAGCAGTTCTTC,CASSIRGPRGIRLYNEQFF
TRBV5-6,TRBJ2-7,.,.,TGTGCCAGCAGCTTGGCGGGGCAGGGGAGATCCTACGAGCAGTACTTC,CASSLAGQGRSYEQYF
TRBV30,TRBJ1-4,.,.,TGTGCCTGGACCCTATCGGGGGGGCGCGAAGAAAAACTGTTTTTT,CAWTLSGGREEKLFF
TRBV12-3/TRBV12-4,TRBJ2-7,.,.,TGTGCCAGCAGTAAAACAGGAACCTACGAGCAGTACTTC,CASSKTGTYEQYF
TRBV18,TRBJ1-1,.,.,TGTGCCAGCTCACTACAGGTTCATTCCGCTGAAGCTTTCTTT,CASSLQVHSAEAFF
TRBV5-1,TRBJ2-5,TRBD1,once,TGCGCCAGCAGCATGGGACAGTCAGCATACCAAGAGACCCAGTACTTC,CASSMGQSAYQETQYF
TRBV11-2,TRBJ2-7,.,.,TGTGCCAGCAGCAGAGACAATAGGCAGTACTTC,CASSRDNRQYF
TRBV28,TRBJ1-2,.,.,TGTGCCAGCAGTTCCGGCTATGGCTACACCTTC,CASSSGYGYTF
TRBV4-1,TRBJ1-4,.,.,TGCGCCAGCAGCTCTGGGAGTGCTGAAAAACTGTTTTTT,CASSSGSAEKLFF
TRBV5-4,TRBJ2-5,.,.,TGTGCCAGCAGCTTGTCCCCCGAAGAGGAGACCCAGTACTTC,CASSLSPEEETQYF
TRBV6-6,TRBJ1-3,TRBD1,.,TGTGCCAGCAGTCCCCGGGACAGGGCAAGACTCACTGGAAACACCATATATTTT,CASSPRDRARLTGNTIYF
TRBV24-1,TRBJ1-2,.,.,TGTGCCACCAGTGCCTCCGGCGGGGAATATGGCTACACCTTC,CATSASGGEYGYTF
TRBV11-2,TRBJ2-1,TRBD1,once,TGTGCCAGCAGCTTAGCCTGGCGGACAGGGAGTGAGCAGTTCTTC,CASSLAWRTGSEQFF
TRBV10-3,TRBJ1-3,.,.,TGTGCCATCAGTGACAGGGGCCCTGGAAACACCATATATTTT,CAISDRGPGNTIYF
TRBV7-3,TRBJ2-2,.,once,TGTGCCAGCAGCTTAGGGAGCGGGGAGCTGTTTTTT,CASSLGSGELFF